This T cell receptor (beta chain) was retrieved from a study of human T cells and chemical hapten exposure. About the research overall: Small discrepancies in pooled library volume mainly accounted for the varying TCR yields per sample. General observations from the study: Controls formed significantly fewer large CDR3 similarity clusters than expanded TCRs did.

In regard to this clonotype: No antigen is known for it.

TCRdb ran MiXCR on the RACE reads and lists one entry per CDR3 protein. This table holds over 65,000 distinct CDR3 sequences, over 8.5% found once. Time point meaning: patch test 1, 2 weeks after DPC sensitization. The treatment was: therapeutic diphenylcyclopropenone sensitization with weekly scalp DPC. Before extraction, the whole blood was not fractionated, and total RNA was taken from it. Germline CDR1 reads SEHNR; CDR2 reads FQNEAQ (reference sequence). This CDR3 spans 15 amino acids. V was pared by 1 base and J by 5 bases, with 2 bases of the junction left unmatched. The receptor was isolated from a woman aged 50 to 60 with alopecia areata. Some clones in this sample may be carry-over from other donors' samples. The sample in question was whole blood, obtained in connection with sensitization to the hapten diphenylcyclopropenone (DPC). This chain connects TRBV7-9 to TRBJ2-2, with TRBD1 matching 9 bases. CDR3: CASSLGDRETGELFF. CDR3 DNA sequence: TGTGCCAGCAGCTTAGGGGACAGGGAGACCGGGGAGCTGTTTTTT.